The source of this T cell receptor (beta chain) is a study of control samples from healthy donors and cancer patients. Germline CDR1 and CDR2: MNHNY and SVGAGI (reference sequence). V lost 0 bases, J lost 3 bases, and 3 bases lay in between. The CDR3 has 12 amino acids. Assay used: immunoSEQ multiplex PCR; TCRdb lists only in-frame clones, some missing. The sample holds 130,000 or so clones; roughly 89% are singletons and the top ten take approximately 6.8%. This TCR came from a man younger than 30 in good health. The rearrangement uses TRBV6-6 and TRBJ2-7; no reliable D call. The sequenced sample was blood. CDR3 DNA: TGTGCCAGCAGTTACTCCTACTACGAGCAGTACTTC. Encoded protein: CASSYSYYEQYF.